Reported below is one TCR beta chain. Its antigen is unknown. The source of the sample is a study of T cells after posttransplantation cyclophosphamide. Here immunoSEQ multiplex PCR was the method, and the copy in TCRdb shows in-frame clones only, minus some. Here the sample spans about 16,000 clones, 70% to 90% being singletons. Findings and limits, study-wide: After PTCy, TRB diversity resembled that of CNI/methotrexate controls. Later post-transplant blood repertoires were often dominated by donor CD8+ memory clones.

Controls had myeloablative marrow grafts with methotrexate and calcineurin inhibitor, sampled at 1 year. The input for sequencing was PBMCs, taken around 59 weeks after allogeneic stem cell transplant with calcineurin inhibitor and methotrexate. The sequence was obtained from a male patient aged 30 to 39 who received an allogeneic stem cell transplant from an unrelated donor, was CMV-positive, and had acute and chronic GVHD. The graft donor may have contributed some T cells.

The CDR3 region has the DNA TGTGCCAGCAGCCCTAGAGCGGCGGGGTTTTACGAGCAGTACTTC. Its translation: CASSPRAAGFYEQYF. The rearrangement links TRBV7-2 to TRBJ2-7, with a possible D match to TRBD2 (6 bases). The CDR3 sequence is 15 residues long. Trimming took 5 bases from V and 4 from J, leaving 18 bases between them. The germline V gene has CDR1 SGHTA and CDR2 FQGNSA. The whole variable domain, filled in from reference TRBV7-2 and TRBJ2-7, reads GAGVSQSPSNKVTEKGKDVELRCDPISGHTALYWYRQSLGQGLEFLIYFQGNSAPDKSGLPSDRFSAERTGGSVSTLTIQRTQQEDSAVYLCASSPRAAGFYEQYFGPGTRLTVT.